This T cell receptor (beta chain) is from a study of blood T cells in healthy people across ages (dated by TCRdb to between 2015 and 2017). In the study overall: In model experiments, template switching captured roughly one uniquely barcoded TCR beta cDNA molecule for every two T cells. Donors of different ages were randomly distributed across sequencing lanes to avoid experimental bias. The donors were divided into four age groups: young (average roughly 15 years), middle-aged (about 39), aged (under 70) and long-lived (roughly 88). Age-related changes in TCR beta repertoire diversity were measured in the study by deep sequencing normalized with unique cDNA molecular identifiers. Using the same blood draw, the study looked at two additional independent replicas of 1 million unique cDNA reads for two donors, one aged 18 to 30 and the other aged 80 or older. The paper as a whole reports these results and caveats: Estimates of total diversity from one million sequenced T cells were regarded as lower bounds and underestimates. Because the CMV infection status of the donors was unknown, age-related changes in expanded clonotypes may potentially have been confounded. Since profiling was done on bulk unsorted PBMCs, naive and antigen-experienced compartments could not be conclusively compared. As age increased, observed TCR beta diversity per million T cells dropped in a roughly linear way, and a significant reduction was already evident by age 40. A strong correlation was found between observed TCR beta diversity and the percentage of naive T cells measured by flow cytometry. Compared with the aged group, the long-lived group had more naive CD4+ T cells, fewer expanded clones and increased TCR diversity, suggesting age selection.

Library construction relied on 5' RACE. Sequencing was performed on an Illumina HiSeq 2500. The second PCR ran for roughly 7 to 12 cycles and used a J-beta primer mix along with a sample-barcoded 5' primer. Each TCR beta cDNA molecule received a unique molecular identifier from a template-switch 5' adaptor carrying 12 random nucleotides. At least 3 million CDR3-containing paired-end reads were obtained from each sample. First-strand cDNA synthesis was performed from all RNA using the Mint cDNA synthesis kit, with priming by a TRBC-specific oligonucleotide. Following uracil-DNA glycosylase treatment, a first 18-cycle PCR with universal primers M1SS and BC2_uni_R was performed on all cDNA. Processing in the source paper ran as follows. For normalization, 1 million high-quality reads were randomly selected from each sample, with every read carrying a distinct molecular identifier. Instead of being binned into consensus sequences, reads with shared molecular identifiers were discarded. MiTCR, with a Q25 quality threshold and the strictest error-elimination algorithm, was used for CDR3 identification, clonotype clustering and error correction. A nonparametric unseen species model with Euler transformation was used to estimate lower-bound total TCR beta diversity. The public reads were reprocessed in TCRdb via fastp at Q25 and MiXCR, keeping in-frame beta chains. CDR3 protein sequences are deduplicated, and each keeps its most common genes and DNA. These V and J calls derive from TCRdb rather than the authors' analysis. The sample table records hundreds of thousands of distinct CDR3 sequences; 43% of these occur just once. Roughly 19% of the sample comes from the top ten.

Donors were 30 to 45 systemically healthy Caucasian individuals from Russia aged 6 to 90 years. Approximately 11 milliliters of peripheral blood were drawn from each donor into EDTA-treated Vacutainer tubes. PBMCs were isolated by Ficoll-Paque density-gradient centrifugation, with at least 6 million obtained per sample. Trizol reagent was used to extract total RNA from PBMCs, with at least 5.5 micrograms per sample. The percentages of naive CD45RAhigh/CD27high T cells were determined by flow cytometry on a PBMC aliquot from every donor. This clonotype appeared a few times. The clone's antigen remains unknown. It has no much larger one-base neighbor in the sample; base qualities were not kept. Relative to germline, V is 0 bases shorter and J is 2 bases shorter, with 13 bases between their ends. Reading the germline V gene (reference sequence) gives CDR1 DFQATT and CDR2 SNEGSKA. CDR3 length: 15 amino acids, cysteine to phenylalanine. The sequence is cut down to CDR3 DNA, 45 bases in frame from base 1.

This clonotype originated in a woman in her fifties or sixties in good health. The chain employs TRBV20-1 and TRBJ1-1; TRBD1 is a weak D gene call, 6 bases matching. Source material: blood. The CDR3 loop reads CSAREGGAFNTEAFF. The bases are TGCAGTGCTAGAGAGGGGGGGGCATTTAACACTGAAGCTTTCTTT.